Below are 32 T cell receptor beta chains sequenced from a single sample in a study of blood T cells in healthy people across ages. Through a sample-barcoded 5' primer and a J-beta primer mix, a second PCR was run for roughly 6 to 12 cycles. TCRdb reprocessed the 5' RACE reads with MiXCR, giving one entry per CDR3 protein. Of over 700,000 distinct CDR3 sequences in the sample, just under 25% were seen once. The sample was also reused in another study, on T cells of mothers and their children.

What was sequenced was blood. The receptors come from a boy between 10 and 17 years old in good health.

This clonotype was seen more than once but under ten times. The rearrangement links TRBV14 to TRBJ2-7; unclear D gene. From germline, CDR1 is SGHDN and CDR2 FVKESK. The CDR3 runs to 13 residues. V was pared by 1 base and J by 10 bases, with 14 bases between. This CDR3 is CASSQVLHGSQYF. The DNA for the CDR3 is TGTGCCAGCAGCCAAGTTTTGCACGGGTCACAGTACTTC.

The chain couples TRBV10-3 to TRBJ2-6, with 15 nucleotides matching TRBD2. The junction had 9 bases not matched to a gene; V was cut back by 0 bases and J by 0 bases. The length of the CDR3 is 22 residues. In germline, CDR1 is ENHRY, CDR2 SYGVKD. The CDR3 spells CAISESLGLAGGPYSGANVLTF. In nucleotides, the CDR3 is TGTGCCATCAGTGAGTCGCTGGGACTAGCGGGAGGTCCCTACTCTGGGGCCAACGTCCTGACTTTC.

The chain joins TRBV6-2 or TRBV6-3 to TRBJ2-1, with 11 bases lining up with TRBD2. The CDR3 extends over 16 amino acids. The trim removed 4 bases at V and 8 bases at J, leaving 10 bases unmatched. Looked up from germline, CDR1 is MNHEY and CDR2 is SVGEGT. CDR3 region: CASSWNSGGAGYEQFF. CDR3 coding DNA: TGTGCCAGCAGTTGGAATAGCGGGGGGGCCGGTTATGAGCAGTTCTTC.

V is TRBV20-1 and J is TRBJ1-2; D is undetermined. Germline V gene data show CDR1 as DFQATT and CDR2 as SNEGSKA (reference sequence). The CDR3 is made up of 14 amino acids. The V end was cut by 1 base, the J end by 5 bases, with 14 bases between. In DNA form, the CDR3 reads TGCAGTGCTAGAGTTGGCCTCGGGATTTATGGCTACACCTTC. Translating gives CSARVGLGIYGYTF.

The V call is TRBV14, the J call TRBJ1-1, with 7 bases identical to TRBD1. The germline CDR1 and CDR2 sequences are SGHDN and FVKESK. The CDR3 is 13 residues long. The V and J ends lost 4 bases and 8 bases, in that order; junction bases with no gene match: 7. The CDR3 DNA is TGTGCCAGCAGCCCAGACAGGGCCCGGGAAGCTTTCTTT. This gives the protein CASSPDRAREAFF.

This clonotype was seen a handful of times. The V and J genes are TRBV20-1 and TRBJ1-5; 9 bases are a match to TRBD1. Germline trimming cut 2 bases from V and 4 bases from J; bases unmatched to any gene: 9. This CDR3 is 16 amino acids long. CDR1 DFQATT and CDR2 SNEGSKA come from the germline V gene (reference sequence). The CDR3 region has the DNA TGCAGTGCTAGAAACCCGGGACAGGGAAAGAATCAGCCCCAGCATTTT. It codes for CSARNPGQGKNQPQHF.

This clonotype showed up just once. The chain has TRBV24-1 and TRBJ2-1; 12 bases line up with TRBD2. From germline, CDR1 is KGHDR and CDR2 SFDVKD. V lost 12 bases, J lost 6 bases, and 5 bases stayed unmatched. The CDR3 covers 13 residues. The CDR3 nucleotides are TGTGCCGCGACTAGCGGGAGATTCAATGAGCAGTTCTTC. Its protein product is CAATSGRFNEQFF.

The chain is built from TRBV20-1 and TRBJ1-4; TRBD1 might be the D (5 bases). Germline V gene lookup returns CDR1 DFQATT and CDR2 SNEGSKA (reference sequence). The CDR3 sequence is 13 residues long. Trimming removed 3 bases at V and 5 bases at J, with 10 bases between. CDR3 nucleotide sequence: TGCAGTGCTAGCCCGGGGCCAAATGAAAAACTGTTTTTT. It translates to CSASPGPNEKLFF.

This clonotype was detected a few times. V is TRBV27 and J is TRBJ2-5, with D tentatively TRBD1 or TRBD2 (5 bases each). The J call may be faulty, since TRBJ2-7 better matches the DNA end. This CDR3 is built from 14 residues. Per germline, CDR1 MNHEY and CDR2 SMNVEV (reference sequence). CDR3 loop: CASKWDAGSYEQYF. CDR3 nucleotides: TGTGCCAGCAAATGGGACGCGGGCTCCTACGAGCAGTACTTC.

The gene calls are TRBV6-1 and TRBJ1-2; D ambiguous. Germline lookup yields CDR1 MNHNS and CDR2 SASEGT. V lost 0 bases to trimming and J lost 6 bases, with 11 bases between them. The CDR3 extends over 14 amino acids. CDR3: CASSEAGEGNGYTF. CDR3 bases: TGTGCCAGCAGTGAAGCGGGCGAGGGAAATGGCTACACCTTC.

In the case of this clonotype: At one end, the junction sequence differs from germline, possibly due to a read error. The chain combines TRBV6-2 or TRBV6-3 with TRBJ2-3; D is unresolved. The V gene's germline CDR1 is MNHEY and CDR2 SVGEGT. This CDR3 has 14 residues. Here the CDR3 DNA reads TGTGCCAGCAGTTACGCGACGCCTCAAGAGACCCAGTACTTT. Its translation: CASSYATPQETQYF.

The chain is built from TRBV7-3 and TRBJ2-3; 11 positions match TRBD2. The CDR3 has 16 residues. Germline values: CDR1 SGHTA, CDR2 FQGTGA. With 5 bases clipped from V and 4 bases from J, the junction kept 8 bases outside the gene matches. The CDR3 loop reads CASSKIAGGPADTQYF. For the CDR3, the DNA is TGTGCCAGCAGCAAAATAGCGGGGGGGCCAGCAGATACGCAGTATTTT.

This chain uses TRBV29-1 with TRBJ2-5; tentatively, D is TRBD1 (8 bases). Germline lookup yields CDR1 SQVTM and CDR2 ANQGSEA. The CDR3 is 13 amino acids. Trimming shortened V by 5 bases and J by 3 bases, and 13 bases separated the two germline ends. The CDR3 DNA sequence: TGCAGCGTTTCTACAGGGGGGGAAGAGACCCAGTACTTC. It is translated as CSVSTGGEETQYF.

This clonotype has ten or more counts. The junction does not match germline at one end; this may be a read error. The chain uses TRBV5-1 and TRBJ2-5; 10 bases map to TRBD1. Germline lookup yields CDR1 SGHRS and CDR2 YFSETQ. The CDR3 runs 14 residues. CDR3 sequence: CASSSTGGRETQYF. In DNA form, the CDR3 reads TGTGCCAGCAGTTCGACAGGGGGCCGAGAGACCCAGTACTTC.

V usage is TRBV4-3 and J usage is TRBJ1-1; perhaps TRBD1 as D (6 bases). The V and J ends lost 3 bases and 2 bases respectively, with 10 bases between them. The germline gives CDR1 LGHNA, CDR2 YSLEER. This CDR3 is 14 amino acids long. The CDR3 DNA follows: TGCGCCAGCAGCCACCTAGGGGGAAACACTGAAGCTTTCTTT. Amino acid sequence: CASSHLGGNTEAFF.

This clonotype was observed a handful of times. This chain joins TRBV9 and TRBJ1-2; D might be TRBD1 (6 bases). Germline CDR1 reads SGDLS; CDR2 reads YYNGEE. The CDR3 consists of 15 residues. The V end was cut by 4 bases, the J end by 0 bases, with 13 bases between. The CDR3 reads CASSPVGGANYGYTF. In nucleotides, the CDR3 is TGTGCCAGCAGCCCGGTAGGGGGGGCTAACTATGGCTACACCTTC.

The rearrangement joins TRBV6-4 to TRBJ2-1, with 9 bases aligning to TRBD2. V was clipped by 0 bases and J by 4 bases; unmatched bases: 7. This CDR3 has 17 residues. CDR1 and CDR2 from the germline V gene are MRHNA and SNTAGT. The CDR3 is CASSDSATSGGYNEQFF. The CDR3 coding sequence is TGTGCCAGCAGTGACTCTGCGACTAGCGGAGGTTACAATGAGCAGTTCTTC.

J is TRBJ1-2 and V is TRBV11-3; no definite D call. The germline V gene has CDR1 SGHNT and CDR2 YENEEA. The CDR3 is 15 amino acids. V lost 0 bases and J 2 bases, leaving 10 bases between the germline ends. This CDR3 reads CASSLDPGVNYGYTF. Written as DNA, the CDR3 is TGTGCCAGCAGCTTAGATCCAGGAGTCAACTATGGCTACACCTTC.

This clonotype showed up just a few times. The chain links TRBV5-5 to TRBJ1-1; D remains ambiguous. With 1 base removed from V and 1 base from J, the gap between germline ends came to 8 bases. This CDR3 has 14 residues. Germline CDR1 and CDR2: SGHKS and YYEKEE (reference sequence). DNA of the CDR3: TGTGCCAGCAGCTTGAGGCGGCAGAACACTGAAGCTTTCTTT. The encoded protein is CASSLRRQNTEAFF.

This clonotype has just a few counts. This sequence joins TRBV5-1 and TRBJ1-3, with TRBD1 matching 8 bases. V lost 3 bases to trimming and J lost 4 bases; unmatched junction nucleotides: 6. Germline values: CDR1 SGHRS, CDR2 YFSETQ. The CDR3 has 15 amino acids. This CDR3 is CASSSQGASGNTIYF. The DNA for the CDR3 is TGCGCCAGCAGCTCTCAGGGGGCATCGGGAAACACCATATATTTT.

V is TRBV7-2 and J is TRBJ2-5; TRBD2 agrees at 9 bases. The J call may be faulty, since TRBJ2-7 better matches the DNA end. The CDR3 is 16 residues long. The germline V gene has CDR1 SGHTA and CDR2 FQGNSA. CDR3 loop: CASSLIPSGVLYEQYF. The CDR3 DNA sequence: TGTGCCAGCAGCTTAATTCCTAGCGGGGTACTCTACGAGCAGTACTTC.

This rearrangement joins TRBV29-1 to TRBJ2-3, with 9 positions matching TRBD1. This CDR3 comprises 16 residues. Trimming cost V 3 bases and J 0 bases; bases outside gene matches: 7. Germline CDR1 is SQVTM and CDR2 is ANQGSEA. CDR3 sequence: CSVDPGQGTSTDTQYF. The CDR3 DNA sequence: TGCAGCGTTGACCCAGGACAGGGGACTAGCACAGATACGCAGTATTTT.

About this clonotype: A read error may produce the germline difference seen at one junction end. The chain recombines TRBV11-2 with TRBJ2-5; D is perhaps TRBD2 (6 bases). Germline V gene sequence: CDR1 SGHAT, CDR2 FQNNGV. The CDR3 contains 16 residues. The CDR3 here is CASSLFRNSGEETQYF. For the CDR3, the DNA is TGTGCCAGCAGCTTATTTCGTAACTCGGGGGAGGAGACTCAGTACTTC.

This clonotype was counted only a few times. The DNA of the CDR3 is TGTGCCACCCGTGAACCCGCAGGGACCGACTACGAGCAGTACTTC. Translated, it gives CATREPAGTDYEQYF. The chain couples TRBV10-3 to TRBJ2-7; D might be TRBD1 or TRBD2, each matching 5 bases. Germline V gene data show CDR1 as ENHRY and CDR2 as SYGVKD. V was shortened by 10 bases and J by 3 bases, with 22 bases between the two germline ends. There are 15 residues in the CDR3.

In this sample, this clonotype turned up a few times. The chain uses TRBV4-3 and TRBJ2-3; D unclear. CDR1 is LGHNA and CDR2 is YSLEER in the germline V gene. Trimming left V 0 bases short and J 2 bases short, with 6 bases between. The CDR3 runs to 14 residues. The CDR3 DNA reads TGCGCCAGCAGCCAAGATAAATTCACAGATACGCAGTATTTT. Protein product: CASSQDKFTDTQYF.

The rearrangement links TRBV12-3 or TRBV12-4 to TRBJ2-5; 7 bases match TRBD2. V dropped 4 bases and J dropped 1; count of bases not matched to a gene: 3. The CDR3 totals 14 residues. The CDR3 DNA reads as TGTGCCAGCAGTTCGGGACTAATCCAAGAGACCCAGTACTTC. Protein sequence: CASSSGLIQETQYF.

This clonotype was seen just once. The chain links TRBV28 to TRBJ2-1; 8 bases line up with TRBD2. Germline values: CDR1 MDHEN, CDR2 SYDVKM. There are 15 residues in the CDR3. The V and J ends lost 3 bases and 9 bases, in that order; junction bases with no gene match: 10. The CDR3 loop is CASSLTSVFDVEQFF. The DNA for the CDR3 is TGTGCCAGCAGTTTGACTAGCGTTTTTGATGTTGAGCAGTTCTTC.

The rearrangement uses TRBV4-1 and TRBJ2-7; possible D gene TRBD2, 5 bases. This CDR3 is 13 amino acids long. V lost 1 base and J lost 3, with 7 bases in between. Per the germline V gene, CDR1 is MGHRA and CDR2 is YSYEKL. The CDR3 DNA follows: TGCGCCAGCAGCCAAGGTGGACTCTACGAGCAGTACTTC. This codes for CASSQGGLYEQYF.

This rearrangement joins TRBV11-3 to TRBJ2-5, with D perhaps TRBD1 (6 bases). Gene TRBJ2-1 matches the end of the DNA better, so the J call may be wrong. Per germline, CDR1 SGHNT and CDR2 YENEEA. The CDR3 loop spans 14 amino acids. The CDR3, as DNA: TGTGCCAGCAGCTTCGCAGGGGCAAACAATGAGCAGTTCTTC. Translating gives CASSFAGANNEQFF.

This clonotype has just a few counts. CDR3 amino acids: CASSQLGGLAAYNEQFF. The CDR3 bases are TGTGCCAGCAGCCAGTTAGGCGGACTAGCGGCCTACAATGAGCAGTTCTTC. V gene TRBV4-2 combines with J gene TRBJ2-1, with TRBD2 matching 10 bases. The germline CDR1 and CDR2 sequences are LGHNA and YNFKEQ. V shed 3 bases, J shed 2 bases, and the junction held 7 bases outside the gene matches. The CDR3 extends over 17 amino acids.

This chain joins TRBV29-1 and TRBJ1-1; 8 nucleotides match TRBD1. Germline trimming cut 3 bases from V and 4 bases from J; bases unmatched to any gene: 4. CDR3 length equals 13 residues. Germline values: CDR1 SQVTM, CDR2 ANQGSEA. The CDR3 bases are TGCAGCGTTGACAGGGGGCTTGGCACTGAAGCTTTCTTT. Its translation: CSVDRGLGTEAFF.

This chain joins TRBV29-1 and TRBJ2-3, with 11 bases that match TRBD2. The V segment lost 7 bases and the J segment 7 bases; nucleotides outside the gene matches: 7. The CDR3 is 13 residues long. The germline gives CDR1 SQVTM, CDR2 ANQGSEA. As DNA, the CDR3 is TGCAGCGCGCGATCGACTAGCGGGAATACGCAGTATTTT. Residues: CSARSTSGNTQYF.